Shown below are 19 T cell receptor beta chains from a single sample sequenced in a study of tumour-infiltrating T cells in Burkitt lymphoma. Data came from immunoSEQ multiplex PCR; TCRdb stores just in-frame clones and leaves some out. Among some 6,300 clones listed, roughly a tenth were seen once. Specimen: tumor tissue. All receptors derive from a human donor with diffuse large B-cell lymphoma.

This clone was seen a handful of times. The rearrangement uses TRBV6-5 and TRBJ1-5; D remains unclear. Germline-derived CDR1 and CDR2 are MNHEY and SVGAGI. Deletions cut 7 bases from V and 3 bases from J, with 7 bases between. This CDR3 region has 12 residues. The CDR3 DNA is TGTGCCAGCACCCAGCACAATCAGCCCCAGCATTTT. This translates into CASTQHNQPQHF.

The chain has TRBV19 and TRBJ1-5, with a possible D match to TRBD1 (5 bases). Germline V gives CDR1 LNHDA, CDR2 SQIVND (reference sequence). The CDR3 sequence is 15 residues long. The V and J ends lost 0 bases and 7 bases respectively, with 13 bases between them. The chain's CDR3 is CASSIESWGVQPQHF. The CDR3 coding sequence is TGTGCCAGTAGTATAGAATCCTGGGGGGTCCAGCCCCAGCATTTT.

The chain carries TRBV4-1 and TRBJ1-4; 12 nucleotides agree with TRBD1. After removal of 4 bases from V and 8 bases from J, the junction contained 17 bases not matched to a gene. CDR1 is MGHRA and CDR2 is YSYEKL in the germline V gene. CDR3 length: 19 amino acids. Written as DNA, the CDR3 is TGCGCCAGCAGCCCCGACCTAGGGGGACAGGGGGCTTTTAGGGAAAAACTGTTTTTT. Translating gives CASSPDLGGQGAFREKLFF.

The genes are TRBV5-6 and TRBJ1-4; D is undetermined. CDR1 is SGHDT, CDR2 YYEEEE, per germline. The CDR3 runs 14 residues. V was cut by 2 bases and J by 5 bases, with 10 bases left in between. The CDR3 sequence: CASSFKQTNEKLFF. DNA for the CDR3: TGTGCCAGCAGCTTTAAACAGACGAATGAAAAACTGTTTTTT.

CDR3 in amino acids: CASSYRPGRTDTQYF. The DNA of the CDR3 is TGTGCCAGCAGTTACCGGCCAGGGCGCACAGATACGCAGTATTTT. This chain links TRBV6-6 with TRBJ2-3; tentatively, D is TRBD1 (5 bases). The CDR3 is made up of 15 amino acids. Germline V gene sequence: CDR1 MNHNY, CDR2 SVGAGI (reference sequence). V lost 2 bases and J 1 base, leaving 10 bases between the germline ends.

The chain is built from TRBV27 and TRBJ2-7, with 7 bases identical to TRBD1. V lost 4 bases and J lost 3; bases outside the gene matches: 6. Germline V lookup: CDR1 MNHEY, CDR2 SMNVEV (reference sequence). The CDR3 loop spans 14 amino acids. The CDR3 DNA sequence: TGTGCCAGCAGTTACGTGACAGGGCACTACGAGCAGTACTTC. It codes for CASSYVTGHYEQYF.

The chain uses TRBV19 and TRBJ1-6; D is unresolved. Between the trimmed V and J ends, which lost 3 bases and 10 bases, there was a span of 13 bases. The CDR3 extends over 14 amino acids. CDR1 and CDR2 (germline): LNHDA, SQIVND (reference sequence). Here the CDR3 DNA reads TGTGCCAGTAGTATCGGAGGGAGGGAATCACCCCTCCACTTT. This sequence encodes CASSIGGRESPLHF.

In this sample, this clone turned up a few times. CDR3 sequence reads: CASSLPRLAGIQYF. CDR3 nucleotide sequence: TGCGCCAGCAGCTTACCGCGACTAGCGGGGATACAGTACTTC. The V and J genes are TRBV5-1 and TRBJ2-5, with TRBD2 matching 11 bases. The germline CDR1 and CDR2 sequences are SGHRS and YFSETQ. This CDR3 has 14 amino acids. The V gene end was trimmed by 2 bases and the J gene end by 11 bases; junction bases not matched to a gene: 8.

This clone has more than one count but fewer than ten. V usage is TRBV9 and J usage is TRBJ1-5; TRBD1 might be the D (6 bases). The CDR3 runs 16 residues. V was clipped by 3 bases and J by 3 bases, with 16 bases between them. Germline V gene lookup returns CDR1 SGDLS and CDR2 YYNGEE. CDR3: CASSAGAGYINQPQHF. CDR3 nucleotides: TGTGCCAGCAGCGCGGGGGCAGGGTACATCAATCAGCCCCAGCATTTT.

V is TRBV7-6 and J is TRBJ2-3; 13 bases fit TRBD2. The J segment lost 1 base and the V segment lost 1 base, leaving 5 bases of the junction unmatched. Germline loops: CDR1 SGHVS, CDR2 FNYEAQ. The CDR3 loop spans 18 amino acids. The DNA for the CDR3 is TGTGCCAGCAGCTTAGAGGCACTAGCGGGGGGGGGCACAGATACGCAGTATTTT. Its protein is CASSLEALAGGGTDTQYF.

The chain employs TRBV10-3 and TRBJ2-5; TRBD2 agrees at 8 bases. Germline loops: CDR1 ENHRY, CDR2 SYGVKD. J gave up 4 bases and V 5 bases, and 3 bases lay outside the gene matches. The CDR3 spans 13 residues. The CDR3 here is CAISIAGTETQYF. The DNA for the CDR3 is TGTGCCATCAGTATAGCGGGAACAGAGACCCAGTACTTC.

Only a few counts were recorded for this clone. This chain uses TRBV6-5 with TRBJ2-1, with 14 nucleotides matching TRBD2. This CDR3 spans 14 amino acids. Germline-derived CDR1 and CDR2 are MNHEY and SVGAGI. With 7 bases clipped from V and 6 bases from J, the junction kept 2 bases outside the gene matches. CDR3 sequence reads: CASTGLAGGNEQFF. The CDR3 DNA reads TGTGCCAGCACCGGACTAGCGGGGGGCAATGAGCAGTTCTTC.

This clone is medium-sized (0.01 to 0.1%). DNA of the CDR3: TGTGCCAGCAAGCCACAGGGGTACTATGGCTACACCTTC. Amino acid sequence: CASKPQGYYGYTF. The chain has TRBV2 and TRBJ1-2, with 7 bases that match TRBD1. The ends lost 7 bases at V and 3 bases at J; junction bases unmatched: 5. The CDR3 is made up of 13 amino acids. The germline gives CDR1 SNHLY, CDR2 FYNNEI.

The table lists this clone with a few counts. J is TRBJ1-5 and V is TRBV7-6; D possibly corresponds to TRBD1 (6 bases). There are 13 residues in the CDR3. The V end was cut by 4 bases, the J end by 3 bases, with 7 bases between. From germline, CDR1 is SGHVS and CDR2 FNYEAQ. The CDR3 DNA reads TGTGCCAGCAGCTGGACAGTCAATCAGCCCCAGCATTTT. Residues: CASSWTVNQPQHF.

The chain has TRBV28 and TRBJ1-1, with TRBD1 identical over 7 bases. Germline CDR1 reads MDHEN; CDR2 reads SYDVKM. The CDR3 is 15 amino acids. Trimming cost V 2 bases and J 4 bases; bases outside gene matches: 7. As DNA, the CDR3 is TGTGCCAGCAGTTTAACCCCGACAGGGCCCACTGAAGCTTTCTTT. Translation gives CASSLTPTGPTEAFF. The full variable domain, with the rest looked up from reference TRBV28 and TRBJ1-1, is DVKVTQSSRYLVKRTGEKVFLECVQDMDHENMFWYRQDPGLGLRLIYFSYDVKMKEKGDIPEGYSVSREKKERFSLILESASTNQTSMYLCASSLTPTGPTEAFFGQGTRLTVV.

This clone appeared a few times. The chain joins TRBV28 to TRBJ2-2; weak D call: TRBD1 (6 bases). Trimming removed 3 bases from V and 5 bases from J, with 10 bases in between. The CDR3 contains 14 residues. Germline V lookup: CDR1 MDHEN, CDR2 SYDVKM. CDR3 amino acids: CASSFAGVTGELFF. The CDR3 DNA reads TGTGCCAGCAGTTTCGCAGGGGTAACCGGGGAGCTGTTTTTT.

The chain couples TRBV9 to TRBJ2-2; no clear D gene. The CDR3 has 13 amino acids. Looked up from germline, CDR1 is SGDLS and CDR2 is YYNGEE. Trimming pared 2 bases from V and 0 bases from J, leaving 2 bases between. As DNA, the CDR3 is TGTGCCAGCAGCGTTTCGAACACCGGGGAGCTGTTTTTT. Protein product: CASSVSNTGELFF.

This clone was recorded a few times. J is TRBJ2-1 and V is TRBV6-4, with D possibly being TRBD1 or TRBD2 (5 bases each). CDR1 MRHNA and CDR2 SNTAGT come from the germline V gene. V dropped 7 bases and J dropped 9 bases, with 19 bases sitting between them. The CDR3 is 14 amino acids. CDR3 bases: TGTGCCAGCACGAGGGACGGCTACGCGGGTGAGCAGTTCTTC. It translates to CASTRDGYAGEQFF.

The rearrangement uses TRBV14 and TRBJ2-7; 7 bases fit TRBD1. V trimming: 5 bases; J trimming: 0 bases; junction bases outside the gene matches: 7. CDR3 size: 15 residues. The germline gives CDR1 SGHDN, CDR2 FVKESK. CDR3 in amino acids: CASSGYRDSSYEQYF. The DNA of the CDR3 is TGTGCCAGCAGCGGCTACCGGGACAGCTCCTACGAGCAGTACTTC.